The 9 T cell receptor beta chains reported below all come from one sample, sequenced in a study of T cells after posttransplantation cyclophosphamide. Cyclophosphamide on days +3 and +4 followed busulfan-fludarabine conditioning and a marrow graft. Clones were read by immunoSEQ multiplex PCR, and TCRdb kept only the in-frame ones, dropping some. There are about 43,000 clones in the sample; 90% occur only once, and roughly 2.5% lies in the top ten. This material consisted of PBMCs, taken 62 days after allogeneic stem cell transplant with posttransplant cyclophosphamide. These receptors came from a male patient aged 55 to 70 who received an allogeneic stem cell transplant from a related donor and was CMV-positive. T cells may partly derive from the graft donor.

Concerning this clone: The junction and the germline gene differ at one end; a read error may be behind it. The rearrangement joins TRBV20-1 to TRBJ2-1; D ambiguous. Germline assignment: CDR1 DFQATT and CDR2 SNEGSKA (reference sequence). The length of the CDR3 is 11 residues. CDR3 DNA: TGCAGTGCTAGTATTGGAACCGAGCGGTTCTTC. This codes for CSASIGTERFF.

V usage is TRBV13 and J usage is TRBJ2-7; 11 bases agree with TRBD2. The V and J ends lost 4 bases and 7 bases, in that order; junction bases with no gene match: 6. The CDR3 runs to 14 residues. Germline CDR1 is PRHDT and CDR2 is FYEKMQ (reference sequence). The CDR3 loop is CASSSTSGVEEQYF. The CDR3 DNA is TGTGCCAGCAGCTCGACTAGCGGGGTGGAAGAGCAGTACTTC.

In nucleotides, the CDR3 is TGTGCCAGCAGTGACAGGGGTGTGACTGAAGCTTTCTTT. This codes for CASSDRGVTEAFF. J is TRBJ1-1 and V is TRBV6-6; 8 bases fit TRBD1. The CDR3 runs 13 residues. J gave up 5 bases and V 5 bases, and 4 bases lay outside the gene matches. Germline CDR1 reads MNHNY; CDR2 reads SVGAGI (reference sequence).

The chain carries TRBV6-6 and TRBJ1-1, with D perhaps matching TRBD1 (5 bases). CDR3 length equals 12 residues. V was cut by 7 bases and J by 7 bases, with 13 bases left in between. Germline V lookup: CDR1 MNHNY, CDR2 SVGAGI (reference sequence). The CDR3 DNA reads TGTGCCAGCATCCCGTCGGGGGTTGAAGCTTTCTTT. Protein sequence: CASIPSGVEAFF.

The V and J genes are TRBV27 and TRBJ2-1; 8 bases align to TRBD2. The germline gives CDR1 MNHEY, CDR2 SMNVEV (reference sequence). The CDR3 sequence is 15 residues long. V lost 4 bases to trimming and J lost 2 bases; unmatched junction nucleotides: 4. CDR3 in amino acids: CASSSTSGTYNEQFF. The DNA for the CDR3 is TGTGCCAGCAGTTCAACTAGCGGAACCTACAATGAGCAGTTCTTC.

V usage is TRBV27 and J usage is TRBJ2-7; 10 nucleotides match TRBD2. The CDR3 spans 15 residues. Germline loops: CDR1 MNHEY, CDR2 SMNVEV (reference sequence). Germline trimming cut 5 bases from V and 7 bases from J; bases unmatched to any gene: 11. The CDR3 protein is CASSISGGPHWEQYV. CDR3 coding DNA: TGTGCCAGCAGTATTAGCGGGGGGCCCCATTGGGAGCAGTACGTC.

CDR3 sequence reads: CASSLSWTANTGELFF. The DNA of the CDR3 is TGCGCCAGCAGCTTGTCTTGGACAGCTAACACCGGGGAGCTGTTTTTT. The V gene is TRBV5-1, the J gene TRBJ2-2; maybe TRBD1 (6 bases). V dropped 1 base and J dropped 2 bases, with 12 bases sitting between them. This CDR3 comprises 16 residues. Germline-derived CDR1 and CDR2 are SGHRS and YFSETQ.

The chain carries TRBV21-1 and TRBJ1-1; whether TRBD1, the table's D call, matches the DNA was not checked. TRBV21-1 is labeled a pseudogene. This CDR3 spans 15 amino acids. The CDR3 DNA is TGTGCCAGCATCAAACCCCAGGGGGCTTGGACTGAAGCTTTCTTT. As protein: CASIKPQGAWTEAFF.

The V and J genes are TRBV30 and TRBJ2-7; tentatively, D is TRBD1 (6 bases). The CDR3 spans 13 residues. Per the germline V gene, CDR1 is GTSNPN and CDR2 is SVGIG (reference sequence). The V and J ends lost 3 bases and 5 bases respectively, with 14 bases between them. The CDR3 here is CAWSPDRIHEQYV. DNA for the CDR3: TGTGCCTGGAGCCCAGACAGGATCCACGAGCAGTACGTC.